This T cell receptor (beta chain) was sequenced in a study of blood T cell repertoires in COVID-19. Original handling: Reference gene primer amplification gave nucleated cell count estimates. Clones were sequenced by immunoSEQ multiplex PCR, and TCRdb holds only the in-frame ones, with some missing. The DNA gave D and trimming, while V, J and clone size come from that table. The table has approximately 110,000 clones, approximately 85% seen once. V was clipped by 6 bases and J by 0 bases; unmatched bases: 7. The CDR3 has 16 amino acids. From germline, CDR1 is SNHLY and CDR2 FYNNEI. Sequenced sample: peripheral blood. The TCR was taken from a man in his fifties or sixties with acute or convalescent COVID-19. The V gene is TRBV2, the J gene TRBJ2-5; 10 nucleotides line up with TRBD2. The CDR3 is CASRALAGRYQETQYF. DNA of the CDR3: TGTGCCAGCAGGGCACTAGCGGGGAGGTACCAAGAGACCCAGTACTTC.